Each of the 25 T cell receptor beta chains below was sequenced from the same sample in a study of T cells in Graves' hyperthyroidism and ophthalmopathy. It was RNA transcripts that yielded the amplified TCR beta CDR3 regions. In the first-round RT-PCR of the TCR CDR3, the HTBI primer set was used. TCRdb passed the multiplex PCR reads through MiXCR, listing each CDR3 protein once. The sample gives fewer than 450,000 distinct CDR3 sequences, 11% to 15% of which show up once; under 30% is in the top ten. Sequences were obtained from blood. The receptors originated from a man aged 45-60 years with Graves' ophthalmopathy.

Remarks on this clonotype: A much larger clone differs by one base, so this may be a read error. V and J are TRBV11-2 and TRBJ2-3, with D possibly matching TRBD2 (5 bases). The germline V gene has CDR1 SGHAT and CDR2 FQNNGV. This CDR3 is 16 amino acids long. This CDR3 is CASSLGLMASTNTQYF. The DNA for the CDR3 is TGTGCCAGCAGCTTAGGTCTAATGGCTAGCACAAATACGCAGTATTTT.

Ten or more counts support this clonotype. DNA of the CDR3: TGTGCCAGCAGTTCCCCCCCAGCGGATACGCAGTATTTT. Amino acid sequence: CASSSPPADTQYF. This chain joins TRBV12-3 or TRBV12-4 and TRBJ2-3; D not resolved. The CDR3 covers 13 residues. V was trimmed by 4 bases and J by 6 bases, leaving 11 bases between them.

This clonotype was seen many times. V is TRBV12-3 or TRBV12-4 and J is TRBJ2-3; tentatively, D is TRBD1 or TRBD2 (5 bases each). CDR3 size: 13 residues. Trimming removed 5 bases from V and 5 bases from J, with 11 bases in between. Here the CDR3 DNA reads TGTGCCAGCAGTCCGGGACGGCGAGATACGCAGTATTTT. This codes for CASSPGRRDTQYF.

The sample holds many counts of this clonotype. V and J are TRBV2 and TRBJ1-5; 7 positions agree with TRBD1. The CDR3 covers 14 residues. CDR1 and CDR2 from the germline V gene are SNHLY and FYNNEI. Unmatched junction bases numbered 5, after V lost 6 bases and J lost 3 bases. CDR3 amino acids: CASSGGTDNQPQHF. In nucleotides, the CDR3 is TGTGCCAGCAGCGGGGGGACAGACAATCAGCCCCAGCATTTT.

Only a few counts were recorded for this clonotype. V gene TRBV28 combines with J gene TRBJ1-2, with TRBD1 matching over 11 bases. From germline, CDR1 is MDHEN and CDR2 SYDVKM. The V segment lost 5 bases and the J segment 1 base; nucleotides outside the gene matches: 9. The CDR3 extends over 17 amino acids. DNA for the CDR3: TGTGCCAGCAGTGAGCCGGGGACAGGGGGTGATAACTATGGCTACACCTTC. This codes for CASSEPGTGGDNYGYTF.

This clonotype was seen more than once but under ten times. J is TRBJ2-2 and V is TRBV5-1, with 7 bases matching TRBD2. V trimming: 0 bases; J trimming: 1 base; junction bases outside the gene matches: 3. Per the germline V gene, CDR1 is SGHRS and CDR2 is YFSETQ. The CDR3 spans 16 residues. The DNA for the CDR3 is TGCGCCAGCAGCTTGGATTGGGAGGGGAACACCGGGGAGCTGTTTTTT. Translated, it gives CASSLDWEGNTGELFF.

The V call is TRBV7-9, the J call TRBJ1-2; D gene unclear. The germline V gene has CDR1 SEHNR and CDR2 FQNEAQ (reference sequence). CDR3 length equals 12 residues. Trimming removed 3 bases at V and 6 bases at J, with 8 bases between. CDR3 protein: CASSFGGNGYTF. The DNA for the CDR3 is TGTGCCAGCAGCTTCGGCGGGAATGGCTACACCTTC.

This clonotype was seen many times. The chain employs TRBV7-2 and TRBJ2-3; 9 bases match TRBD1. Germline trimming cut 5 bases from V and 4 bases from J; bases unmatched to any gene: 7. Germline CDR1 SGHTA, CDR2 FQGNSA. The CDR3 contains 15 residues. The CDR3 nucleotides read TGTGCCAGCAGCCCCCTCGGACAGGGGTCAGATACGCAGTATTTT. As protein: CASSPLGQGSDTQYF.

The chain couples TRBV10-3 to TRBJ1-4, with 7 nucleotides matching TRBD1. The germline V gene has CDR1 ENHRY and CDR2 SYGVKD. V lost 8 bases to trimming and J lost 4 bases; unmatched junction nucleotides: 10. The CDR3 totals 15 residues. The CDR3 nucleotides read TGTGCCATCGGCCGAGACAGGGATGGTAATGAAAAACTGTTTTTT. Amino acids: CAIGRDRDGNEKLFF.

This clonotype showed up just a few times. The CDR3 spells CASSVVDRGNEQYF. CDR3 in DNA: TGTGCCAGCAGCGTAGTGGACAGGGGAAACGAGCAGTACTTC. This chain links TRBV9 with TRBJ2-7; 9 nucleotides line up with TRBD1. CDR1 SGDLS and CDR2 YYNGEE come from the germline V gene. Trimming cost V 0 bases and J 5 bases; bases outside gene matches: 3. This CDR3 spans 14 amino acids.

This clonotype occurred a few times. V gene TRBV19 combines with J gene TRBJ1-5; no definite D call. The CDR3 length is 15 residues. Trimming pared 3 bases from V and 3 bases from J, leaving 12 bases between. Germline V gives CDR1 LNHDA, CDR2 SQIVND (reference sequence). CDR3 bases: TGTGCCAGTAGTATCGCGGGCAGTCCCAATCAGCCCCAGCATTTT. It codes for CASSIAGSPNQPQHF.

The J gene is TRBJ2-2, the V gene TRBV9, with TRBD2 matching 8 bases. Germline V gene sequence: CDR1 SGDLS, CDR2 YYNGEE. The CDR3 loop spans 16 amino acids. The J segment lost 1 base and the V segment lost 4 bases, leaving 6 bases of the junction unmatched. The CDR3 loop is CASSSTGGGNTGELFF. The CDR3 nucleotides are TGTGCCAGCAGCTCGACGGGGGGGGGGAACACCGGGGAGCTGTTTTTT.

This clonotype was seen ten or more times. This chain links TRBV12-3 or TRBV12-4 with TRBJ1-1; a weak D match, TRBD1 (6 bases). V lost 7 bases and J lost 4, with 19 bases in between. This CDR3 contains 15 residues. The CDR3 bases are TGTGCCAGCACCAGGAGGGGGGGGGCGGGCACTGAAGCTTTCTTT. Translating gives CASTRRGGAGTEAFF.

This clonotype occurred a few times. The CDR3, as DNA: TGTGCCAGCAGTTTGGACAGGGGGTATCAAGATACGCAGTATTTT. It encodes CASSLDRGYQDTQYF. V and J are TRBV12-3 or TRBV12-4 and TRBJ2-3, with 10 bases fitting TRBD1. The CDR3 runs 15 residues. V shed 3 bases, J shed 5 bases, and the junction held 5 bases outside the gene matches.

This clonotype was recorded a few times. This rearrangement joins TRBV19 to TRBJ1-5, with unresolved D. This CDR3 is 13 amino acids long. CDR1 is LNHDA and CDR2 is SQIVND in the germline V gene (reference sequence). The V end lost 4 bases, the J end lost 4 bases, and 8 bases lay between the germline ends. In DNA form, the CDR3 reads TGTGCCAGTAGTAACTTTGGGAATCAGCCCCAGCATTTT. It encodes CASSNFGNQPQHF.

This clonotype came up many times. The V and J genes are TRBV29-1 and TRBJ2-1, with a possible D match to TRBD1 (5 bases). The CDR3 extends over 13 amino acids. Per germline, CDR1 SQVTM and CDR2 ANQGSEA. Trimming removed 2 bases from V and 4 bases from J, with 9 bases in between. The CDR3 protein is CSVESPGYNEQFF. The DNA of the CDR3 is TGCAGCGTTGAATCTCCAGGGTACAATGAGCAGTTCTTC.

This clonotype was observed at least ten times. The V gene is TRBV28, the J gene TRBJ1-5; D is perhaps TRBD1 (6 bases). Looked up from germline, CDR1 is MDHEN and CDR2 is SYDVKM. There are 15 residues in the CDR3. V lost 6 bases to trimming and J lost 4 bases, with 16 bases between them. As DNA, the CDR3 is TGTGCCAGCAGGGAAGGGGGGCAGGTAAATCAGCCCCAGCATTTT. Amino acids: CASREGGQVNQPQHF.

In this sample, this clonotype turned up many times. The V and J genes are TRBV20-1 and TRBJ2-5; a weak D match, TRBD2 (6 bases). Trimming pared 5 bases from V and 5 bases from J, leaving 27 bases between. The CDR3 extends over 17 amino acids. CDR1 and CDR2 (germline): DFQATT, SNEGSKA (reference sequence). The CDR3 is CSAGLRVGAGAGETQYF. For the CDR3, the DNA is TGCAGTGCTGGCCTTAGGGTGGGAGCGGGCGCCGGGGAGACCCAGTACTTC.

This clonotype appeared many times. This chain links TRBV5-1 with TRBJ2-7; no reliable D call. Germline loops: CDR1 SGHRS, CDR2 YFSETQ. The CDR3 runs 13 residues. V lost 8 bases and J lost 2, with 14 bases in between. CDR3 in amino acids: CASRDRVAYEQYF. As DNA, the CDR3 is TGCGCCAGTAGGGATAGGGTTGCCTACGAGCAGTACTTC.

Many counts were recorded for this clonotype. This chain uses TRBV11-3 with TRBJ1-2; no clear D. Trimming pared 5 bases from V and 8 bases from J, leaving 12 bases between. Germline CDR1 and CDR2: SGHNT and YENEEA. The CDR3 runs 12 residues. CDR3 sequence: CASSLQSRGYTF. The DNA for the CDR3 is TGTGCCAGCAGCCTACAAAGCCGGGGCTACACCTTC. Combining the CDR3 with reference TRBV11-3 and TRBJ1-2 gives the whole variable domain EAGVVQSPRYKIIEKKQPVAFWCNPISGHNTLYWYLQNLGQGPELLIRYENEEAVDDSQLPKDRFSAERLKGVDSTLKIQPAELGDSAVYLCASSLQSRGYTFGSGTRLTVV.

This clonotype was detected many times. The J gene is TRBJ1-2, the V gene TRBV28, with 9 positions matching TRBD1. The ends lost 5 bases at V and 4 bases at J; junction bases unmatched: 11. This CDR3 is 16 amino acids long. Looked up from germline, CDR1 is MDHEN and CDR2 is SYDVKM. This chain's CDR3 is CASSPTGGTLGYGYTF. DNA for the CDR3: TGTGCCAGCAGTCCTACAGGGGGCACCTTAGGCTATGGCTACACCTTC.

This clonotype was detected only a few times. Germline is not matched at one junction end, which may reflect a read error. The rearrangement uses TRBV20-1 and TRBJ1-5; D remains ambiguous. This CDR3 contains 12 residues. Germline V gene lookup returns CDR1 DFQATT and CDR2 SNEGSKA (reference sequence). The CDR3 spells CSAGEWSEPQHF. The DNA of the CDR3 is TGCAGTGCTGGAGAGTGGTCGGAGCCCCAGCATTTT.

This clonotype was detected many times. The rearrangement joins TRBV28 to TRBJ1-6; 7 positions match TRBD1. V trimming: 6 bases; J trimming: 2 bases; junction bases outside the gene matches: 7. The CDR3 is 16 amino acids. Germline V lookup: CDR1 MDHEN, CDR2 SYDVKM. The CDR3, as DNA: TGTGCCAGCAGCCAGGACAGGTCGCCCTATAATTCACCCCTCCACTTT. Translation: CASSQDRSPYNSPLHF.

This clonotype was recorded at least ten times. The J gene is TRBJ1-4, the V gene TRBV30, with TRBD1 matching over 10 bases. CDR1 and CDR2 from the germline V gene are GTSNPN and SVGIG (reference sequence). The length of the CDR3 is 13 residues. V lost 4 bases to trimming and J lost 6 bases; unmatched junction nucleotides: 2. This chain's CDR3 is CAWTGTGDEKLFF. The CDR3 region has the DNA TGTGCCTGGACCGGGACAGGGGATGAAAAACTGTTTTTT. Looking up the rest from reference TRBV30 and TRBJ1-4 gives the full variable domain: SQTIHQWPATLVQPVGSPLSLECTVEGTSNPNLYWYRQAAGRGLQLLFYSVGIGQISSEVPQNLSASRPQDRQFILSSKKLLLSDSGFYLCAWTGTGDEKLFFGSGTQLSVL.

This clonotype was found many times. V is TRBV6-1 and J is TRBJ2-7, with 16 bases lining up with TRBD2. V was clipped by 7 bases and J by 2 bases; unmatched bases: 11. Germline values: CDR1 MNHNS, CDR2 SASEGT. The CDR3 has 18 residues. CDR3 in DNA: TGTGCCAGCATGCCGGTTGAGGGACTAGCGGGAGGGCCCTACGAGCAGTACTTC. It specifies CASMPVEGLAGGPYEQYF.